The 21 T cell receptor beta chains below were found in one sample sequenced in a study of blood T cell repertoires in COVID-19. Repertoires were generated with immunoSEQ multiplex PCR, while TCRdb's copy carries only in-frame clones and drops some. The sample includes 240,000 or so clones, about 83% of them seen just once. Sequencing was performed on peripheral blood. Source of these receptors: a man aged 25 to 40 who had recovered from COVID-19.

Details on this clone: It is unclear where the CDR3 begins or ends on the DNA, so no DNA is shown, and the CDR3 is as TCRdb lists it. This chain links TRBV2 with TRBJ1-2; TRBD1 is the table's D call and was not checked against the DNA. In germline, CDR1 is SNHLY, CDR2 FYNNEI. The CDR3 comprises 11 residues, both ends counted. This chain's CDR3 is CASSVAGGNTF.

The chain couples TRBV24-1 to TRBJ1-2; the D gene is possibly TRBD1 (5 bases). Germline CDR1 reads KGHDR; CDR2 reads SFDVKD. The CDR3 totals 11 residues. The V end was cut by 9 bases, the J end by 7 bases, with 11 bases between. The CDR3 reads CATGQGSGYTF. Written as DNA, the CDR3 is TGTGCCACCGGTCAGGGATCTGGCTACACCTTC.

The chain carries TRBV12-5 and TRBJ2-7; D gene uncertain. The CDR3 length is 15 residues. Germline CDR1 LGHNT, CDR2 FRNRAP. V lost 0 bases and J lost 0, with 9 bases in between. CDR3 in amino acids: CASGLVLGNSYEQYF. CDR3 nucleotides: TGTGCTAGTGGTTTGGTACTGGGCAACTCCTACGAGCAGTACTTC.

The chain has TRBV5-6 and TRBJ1-6; D is perhaps TRBD1 (6 bases). Germline V gene sequence: CDR1 SGHDT, CDR2 YYEEEE. Trimming took 4 bases from V and 10 from J, leaving 15 bases between them. The CDR3 totals 14 residues. As DNA, the CDR3 is TGTGCCAGCAGCATTTGGGGACATACCTCACCCCTCCACTTT. It codes for CASSIWGHTSPLHF.

Regarding this clone: This sample includes further DNA sequences coding for the same CDR3. The chain carries TRBV3-1 (or the pseudogene TRBV3-2) and TRBJ1-1; 10 nucleotides agree with TRBD1. Losses at the gene ends were 4 bases for V and 1 base for J; bases not matched to a gene: 3. The V gene's germline CDR1 is LGHDT and CDR2 YNNKEL (reference sequence). This CDR3 is 15 amino acids long. DNA for the CDR3: TGTGCCAGCAGCCCCAGGGACAGGGGGAACACTGAAGCTTTCTTT. It codes for CASSPRDRGNTEAFF.

This chain links TRBV12-5 with TRBJ2-7; tentatively, D is TRBD1 (6 bases). Trimming cost V 1 base and J 6 bases, with 13 bases left between them. Germline V CDR1 and CDR2: LGHNT, FRNRAP. CDR3 length: 14 residues. This chain's CDR3 is CASGLEAGVGEQYF. CDR3 in DNA: TGTGCTAGTGGTTTGGAAGCAGGGGTGGGCGAGCAGTACTTC.

The rearrangement joins TRBV29-1 to TRBJ2-3; D perhaps matches TRBD2 (6 bases). The CDR3 totals 12 residues. From germline, CDR1 is SQVTM and CDR2 ANQGSEA. CDR3 sequence reads: CTAGGISDTQYF. In DNA, the CDR3 is TGCACCGCCGGGGGTATCTCAGATACGCAGTATTTT.

The chain couples TRBV5-5 to TRBJ1-3; no clear D. Germline V lookup: CDR1 SGHKS, CDR2 YYEKEE (reference sequence). Trimming shortened V by 0 bases and J by 0 bases, and 10 bases separated the two germline ends. The CDR3 totals 16 residues. The CDR3 coding sequence is TGTGCCAGCAGCTTGGGGCCAGAAAACTCTGGAAACACCATATATTTT. Its protein product is CASSLGPENSGNTIYF.

The chain uses TRBV6-1 and TRBJ2-5; TRBD1 is a possible D gene (6 bases). V was trimmed by 0 bases and J by 4 bases, leaving 18 bases between them. The CDR3 is 17 amino acids. Germline values: CDR1 MNHNS, CDR2 SASEGT. CDR3 sequence (DNA): TGTGCCAGCAGTGAAGCGTACGACACCATGGGGGCAGAGACCCAGTACTTC. It is translated as CASSEAYDTMGAETQYF.

The chain employs TRBV7-2 and TRBJ2-1; 9 bases map to TRBD1. From germline, CDR1 is SGHTA and CDR2 FQGNSA. The junction had 10 bases not matched to a gene; V was cut back by 2 bases and J by 11 bases. This CDR3 has 15 residues. Here the CDR3 reads CASSLYGTGTGQQFF. CDR3 sequence (DNA): TGTGCCAGCAGCTTATACGGGACAGGGACCGGGCAGCAGTTCTTC.

The chain employs TRBV2 and TRBJ2-3, with TRBD2 matching over 10 bases. Trimming at V came to 2 bases and at J to 4 bases, leaving 9 bases not matched to a gene. The CDR3 runs to 17 residues. The V gene's germline CDR1 is SNHLY and CDR2 FYNNEI. CDR3 region: CASSEWGSGGMSDTQYF. The CDR3 coding sequence is TGTGCCAGCAGTGAATGGGGTAGCGGGGGGATGTCAGATACGCAGTATTTT.

The chain joins TRBV6-5 to TRBJ1-2, with 8 bases identical to TRBD1. The CDR3 runs to 16 residues. With V trimmed by 0 bases and J by 8 bases, 11 bases remained unmatched. CDR1 is MNHEY and CDR2 is SVGAGI in the germline V gene. The CDR3 coding sequence is TGTGCCAGCAGTTACTCGGCAGACGACAGGGGTCGGGGCTACACCTTC. Amino acid sequence: CASSYSADDRGRGYTF.

The genes are TRBV2 and TRBJ2-1, with a tentative D call TRBD1 (6 bases). Trimming left V 6 bases short and J 4 bases short, with 16 bases between. CDR3 length: 15 amino acids. The V gene's germline CDR1 is SNHLY and CDR2 FYNNEI. The CDR3 loop is CASRETGHSYNEQFF. The CDR3 DNA follows: TGTGCCAGCAGGGAAACGGGACACTCTTACAATGAGCAGTTCTTC.

This chain joins TRBV7-6 and TRBJ2-2, with TRBD2 matching over 12 bases. This CDR3 spans 15 amino acids. Germline loops: CDR1 SGHVS, CDR2 FNYEAQ. V shed 5 bases, J shed 7 bases, and the junction held 5 bases outside the gene matches. CDR3 nucleotides: TGTGCCAGCAGCCCTCGGACTAGCGGGGACGGGGAGCTGTTTTTT. Translation: CASSPRTSGDGELFF.

A single count supports this clone. V usage is TRBV28 and J usage is TRBJ2-1; 14 nucleotides line up with TRBD2. This CDR3 is built from 17 residues. With V trimmed by 4 bases and J by 7 bases, 9 bases remained unmatched. CDR1 is MDHEN and CDR2 is SYDVKM in the germline V gene. DNA for the CDR3: TGTGCCAGCAGTTCGGGACTAGCGGGGGTTCTTGGGAATGAGCAGTTCTTC. Protein: CASSSGLAGVLGNEQFF.

The chain joins TRBV4-1 to TRBJ1-2, with D possibly being TRBD1 (6 bases). CDR3 length: 15 amino acids. With 0 bases removed from V and 7 bases from J, the gap between germline ends came to 15 bases. Germline V gene lookup returns CDR1 MGHRA and CDR2 YSYEKL. The CDR3 reads CASSQDIQGFGGYTF. CDR3 bases: TGCGCCAGCAGCCAAGATATTCAGGGGTTTGGTGGCTACACCTTC.

A few counts support this clone. The rearrangement links TRBV2 to TRBJ1-5, with TRBD1 matching over 7 bases. This CDR3 comprises 15 residues. Per the germline V gene, CDR1 is SNHLY and CDR2 is FYNNEI. The junction had 14 bases not matched to a gene; V was cut back by 7 bases and J by 8 bases. DNA of the CDR3: TGTGCCAGCACCGAGATACAGGGGCGTGGGGAGCCCCAGCATTTT. As protein: CASTEIQGRGEPQHF.

There are a few counts of this clone. The chain employs TRBV15 and TRBJ1-5; unclear D gene. V was shortened by 1 base and J by 3 bases, with 7 bases between the two germline ends. The CDR3 consists of 14 residues. In germline, CDR1 is LNHNV, CDR2 YYDKDF (reference sequence). The CDR3: CATSRGGFNQPQHF. The CDR3 nucleotides read TGTGCCACCAGCAGAGGAGGTTTCAATCAGCCCCAGCATTTT.

A single count supports this clone. The chain couples TRBV27 to TRBJ2-2; D possibly corresponds to TRBD2 (6 bases). Germline CDR1 MNHEY, CDR2 SMNVEV (reference sequence). V lost 6 bases and J lost 6, with 20 bases in between. The CDR3 extends over 16 amino acids. The CDR3 sequence is CASSYSWRGSAGELFF. The CDR3 DNA is TGTGCCAGCAGCTATTCTTGGAGGGGATCGGCCGGGGAGCTGTTTTTT.

The V gene is TRBV7-6, the J gene TRBJ1-1; D may be TRBD1 (5 bases). The germline V and J ends were trimmed by 5 bases and 1 base, with 8 bases remaining between them. CDR3 size: 13 residues. Germline values: CDR1 SGHVS, CDR2 FNYEAQ. The CDR3 DNA is TGTGCCAGCAGCCCAGGGCGGAACACTGAAGCTTTCTTT. It is translated as CASSPGRNTEAFF.

The chain couples TRBV2 to TRBJ1-4; a weak D match, TRBD1 (6 bases). Trimming stripped 5 bases from V and 10 bases from J, with 20 bases between. Germline V gene lookup returns CDR1 SNHLY and CDR2 FYNNEI. This CDR3 is 15 amino acids long. The CDR3 is CASSKNKQGEGKLFF. Written as DNA, the CDR3 is TGTGCCAGCAGTAAAAACAAACAGGGCGAAGGAAAACTGTTTTTT.